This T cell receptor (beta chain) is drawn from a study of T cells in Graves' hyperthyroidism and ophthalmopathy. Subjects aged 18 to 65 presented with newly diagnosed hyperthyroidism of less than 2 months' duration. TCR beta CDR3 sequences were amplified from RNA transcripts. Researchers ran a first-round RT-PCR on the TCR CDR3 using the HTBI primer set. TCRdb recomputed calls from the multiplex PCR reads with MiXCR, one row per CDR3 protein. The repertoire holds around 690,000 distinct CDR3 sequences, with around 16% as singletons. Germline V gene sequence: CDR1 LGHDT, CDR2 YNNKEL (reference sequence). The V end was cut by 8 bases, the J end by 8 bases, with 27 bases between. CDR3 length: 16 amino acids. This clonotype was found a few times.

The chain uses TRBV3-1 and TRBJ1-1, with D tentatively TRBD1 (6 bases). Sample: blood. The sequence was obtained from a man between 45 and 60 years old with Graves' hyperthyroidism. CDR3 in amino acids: CASHPSSSGAVIEAFF. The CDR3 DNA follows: TGTGCCAGCCACCCTAGTTCTTCGGGGGCAGTTATCGAAGCTTTCTTT.